The entry below describes one T cell receptor beta chain. The antigen is not known. TCRdb keeps only in-frame clones here, not all; method: immunoSEQ multiplex PCR. Here the sample spans around 300,000 clones, around 90% being singletons. This specimen comes from a study of cytomegalovirus exposure and HLA in healthy donors. Study-level findings and limits: The majority of TCR sequences were rare, yet some public TCRs appeared in many donors.

Germline loops: CDR1 PRHDT, CDR2 FYEKMQ (reference sequence). This CDR3 comprises 13 residues. Trimming left V 5 bases short and J 0 bases short, with 7 bases between. The sample comprised PBMCs. This receptor was taken from a woman aged 30 to 39 in good health and CMV-seropositive. The J gene is TRBJ1-2, the V gene TRBV13; a weak D match, TRBD1 (5 bases). The CDR3 sequence: CASSGASNYGYTF. DNA for the CDR3: TGTGCCAGCAGCGGGGCCTCTAACTATGGCTACACCTTC.